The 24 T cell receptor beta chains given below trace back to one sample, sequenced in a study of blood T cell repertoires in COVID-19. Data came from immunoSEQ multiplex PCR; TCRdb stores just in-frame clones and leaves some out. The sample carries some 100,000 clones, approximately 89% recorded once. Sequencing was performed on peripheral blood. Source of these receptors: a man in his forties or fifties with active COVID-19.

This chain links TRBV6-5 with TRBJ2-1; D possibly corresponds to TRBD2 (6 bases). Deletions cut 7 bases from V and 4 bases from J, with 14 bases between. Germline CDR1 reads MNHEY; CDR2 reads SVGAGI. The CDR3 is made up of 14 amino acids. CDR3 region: CASTKGGEYNEQFF. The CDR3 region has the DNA TGTGCCAGCACCAAGGGCGGGGAGTACAATGAGCAGTTCTTC.

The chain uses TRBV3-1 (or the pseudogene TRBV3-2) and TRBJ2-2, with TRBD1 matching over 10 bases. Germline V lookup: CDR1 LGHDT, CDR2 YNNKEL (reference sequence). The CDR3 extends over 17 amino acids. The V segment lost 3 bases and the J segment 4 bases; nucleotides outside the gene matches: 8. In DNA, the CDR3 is TGTGCCAGCAGCCAGCGCGGACAGGGGGTAGGCACCGGGGAGCTGTTTTTT. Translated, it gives CASSQRGQGVGTGELFF.

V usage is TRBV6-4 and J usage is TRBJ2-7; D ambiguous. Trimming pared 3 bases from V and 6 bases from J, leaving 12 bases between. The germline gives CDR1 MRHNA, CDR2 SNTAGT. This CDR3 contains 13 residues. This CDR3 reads CASSEVERSEQYF. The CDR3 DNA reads TGTGCCAGCAGTGAGGTGGAGCGAAGCGAGCAGTACTTC.

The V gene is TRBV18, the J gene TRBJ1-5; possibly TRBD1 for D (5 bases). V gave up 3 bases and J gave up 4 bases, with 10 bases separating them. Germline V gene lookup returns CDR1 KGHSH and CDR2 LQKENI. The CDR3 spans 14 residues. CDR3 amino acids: CASSPGQTNQPQHF. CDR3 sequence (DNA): TGTGCCAGCTCACCCGGACAAACTAATCAGCCCCAGCATTTT.

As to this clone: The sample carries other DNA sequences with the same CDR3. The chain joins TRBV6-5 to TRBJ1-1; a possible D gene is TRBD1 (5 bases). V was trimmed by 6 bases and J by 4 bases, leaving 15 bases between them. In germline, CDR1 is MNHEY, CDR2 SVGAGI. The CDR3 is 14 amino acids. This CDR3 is CASRGQGRFTEAFF. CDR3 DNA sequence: TGTGCCAGCAGGGGGCAGGGCAGATTCACTGAAGCTTTCTTT.

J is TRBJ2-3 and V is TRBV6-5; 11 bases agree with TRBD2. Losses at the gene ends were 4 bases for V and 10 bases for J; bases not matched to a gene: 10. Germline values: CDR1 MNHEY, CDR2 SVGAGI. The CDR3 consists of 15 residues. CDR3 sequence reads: CASSSNSGGAFAQYF. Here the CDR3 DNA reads TGTGCCAGCAGTTCCAATAGCGGGGGGGCTTTTGCGCAGTATTTT.

CDR3 in amino acids: CASSQDLAGPQETQYF. The CDR3, as DNA: TGCGCCAGCAGCCAAGATCTAGCGGGGCCCCAAGAGACCCAGTACTTC. The rearrangement links TRBV4-1 to TRBJ2-5, with 9 bases matching TRBD2. V trimming: 0 bases; J trimming: 1 base; junction bases outside the gene matches: 3. CDR1 is MGHRA and CDR2 is YSYEKL in the germline V gene. CDR3 size: 16 residues.

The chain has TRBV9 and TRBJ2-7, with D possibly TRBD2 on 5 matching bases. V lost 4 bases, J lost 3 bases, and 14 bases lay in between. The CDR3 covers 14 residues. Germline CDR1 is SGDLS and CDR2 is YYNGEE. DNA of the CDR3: TGTGCCAGCAGCCCCCGGACGGGAAACTACGAGCAGTACTTC. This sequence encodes CASSPRTGNYEQYF.

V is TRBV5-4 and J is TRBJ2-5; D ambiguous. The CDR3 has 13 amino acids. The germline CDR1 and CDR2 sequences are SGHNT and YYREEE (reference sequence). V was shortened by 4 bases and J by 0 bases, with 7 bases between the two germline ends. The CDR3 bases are TGTGCCAGCAGCACGAACTACCAAGAGACCCAGTACTTC. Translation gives CASSTNYQETQYF.

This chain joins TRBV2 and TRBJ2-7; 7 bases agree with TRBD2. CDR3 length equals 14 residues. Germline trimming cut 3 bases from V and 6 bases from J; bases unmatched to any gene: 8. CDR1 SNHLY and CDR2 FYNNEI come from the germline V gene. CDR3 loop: CASSDSGGQSEQYV. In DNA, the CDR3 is TGTGCCAGCAGTGACTCGGGAGGCCAGAGCGAGCAGTACGTC.

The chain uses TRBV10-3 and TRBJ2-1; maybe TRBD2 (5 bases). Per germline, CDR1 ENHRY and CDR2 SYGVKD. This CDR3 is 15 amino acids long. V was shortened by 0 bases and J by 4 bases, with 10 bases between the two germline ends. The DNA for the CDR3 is TGTGCCATCAGTGAGTCAACCGGCGGGTACAATGAGCAGTTCTTC. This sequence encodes CAISESTGGYNEQFF.

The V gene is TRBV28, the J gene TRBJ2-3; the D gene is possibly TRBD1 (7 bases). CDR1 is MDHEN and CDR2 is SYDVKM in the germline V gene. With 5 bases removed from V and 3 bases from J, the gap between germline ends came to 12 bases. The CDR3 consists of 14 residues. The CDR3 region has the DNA TGTGCCAGCAGTCGCAGGGGGAGGACAGATACGCAGTATTTT. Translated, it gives CASSRRGRTDTQYF.

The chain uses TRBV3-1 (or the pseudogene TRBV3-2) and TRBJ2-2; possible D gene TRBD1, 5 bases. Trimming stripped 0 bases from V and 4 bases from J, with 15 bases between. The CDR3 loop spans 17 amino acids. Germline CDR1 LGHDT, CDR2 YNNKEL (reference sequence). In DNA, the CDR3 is TGTGCCAGCAGCCAAGAGGGGCGCCCCCGAATCACCGGGGAGCTGTTTTTT. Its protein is CASSQEGRPRITGELFF.

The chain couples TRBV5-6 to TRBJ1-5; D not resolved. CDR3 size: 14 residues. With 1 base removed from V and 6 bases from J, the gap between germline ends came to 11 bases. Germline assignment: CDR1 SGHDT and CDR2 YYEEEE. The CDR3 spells CASSLKSNGQPQHF. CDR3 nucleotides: TGTGCCAGCAGCTTGAAAAGCAACGGTCAGCCCCAGCATTTT.

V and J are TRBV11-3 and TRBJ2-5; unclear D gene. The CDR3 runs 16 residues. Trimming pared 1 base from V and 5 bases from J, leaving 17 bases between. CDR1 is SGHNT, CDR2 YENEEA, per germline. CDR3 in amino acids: CASSLVPTRALETQYF. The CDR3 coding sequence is TGTGCCAGCAGCTTAGTCCCTACCCGAGCCCTGGAGACCCAGTACTTC.

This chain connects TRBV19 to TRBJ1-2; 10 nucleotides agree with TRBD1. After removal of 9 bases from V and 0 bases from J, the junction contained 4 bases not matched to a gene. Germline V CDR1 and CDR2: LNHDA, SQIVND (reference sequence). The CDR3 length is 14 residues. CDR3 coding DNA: TGTGCCAGCAAGGGGACAGGGGCTAACTATGGCTACACCTTC. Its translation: CASKGTGANYGYTF. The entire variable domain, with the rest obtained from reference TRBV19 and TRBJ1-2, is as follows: DGGITQSPKYLFRKEGQNVTLSCEQNLNHDAMYWYRQDPGQGLRLIYYSQIVNDFQKGDIAEGYSVSREKKESFPLTVTSAQKNPTAFYLCASKGTGANYGYTFGSGTRLTVV.

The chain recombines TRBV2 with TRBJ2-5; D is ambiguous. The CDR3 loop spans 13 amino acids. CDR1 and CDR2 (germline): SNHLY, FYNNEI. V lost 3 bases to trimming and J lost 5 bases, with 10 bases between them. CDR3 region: CASSDPTYETQYF. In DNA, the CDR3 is TGTGCCAGCAGTGACCCCACCTACGAGACCCAGTACTTC.

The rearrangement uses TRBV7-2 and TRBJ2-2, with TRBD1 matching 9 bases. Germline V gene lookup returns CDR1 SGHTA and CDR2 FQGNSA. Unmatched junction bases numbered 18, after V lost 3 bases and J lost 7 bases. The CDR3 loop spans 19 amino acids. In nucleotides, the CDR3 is TGTGCCAGCAGCTTTTTTCCCCCGGGACAGGGCCCGTCGGGCGGGGAGCTGTTTTTT. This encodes CASSFFPPGQGPSGGELFF.

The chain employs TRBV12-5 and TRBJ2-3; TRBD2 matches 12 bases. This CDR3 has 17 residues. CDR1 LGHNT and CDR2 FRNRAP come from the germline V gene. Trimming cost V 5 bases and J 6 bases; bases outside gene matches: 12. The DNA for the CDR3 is TGTGCTAGTGGTGACCTACTAGCGGGAGGAGTTCCGGATACGCAGTATTTT. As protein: CASGDLLAGGVPDTQYF.

The CDR3 here is CASSSRQGNGYTF. The CDR3 coding sequence is TGTGCCAGCAGTTCAAGACAGGGAAACGGCTACACCTTC. V usage is TRBV12-3 or TRBV12-4 and J usage is TRBJ1-2; 7 nucleotides agree with TRBD1. V was pared by 4 bases and J by 8 bases, with 7 bases of the junction left unmatched. The CDR3 spans 13 residues.

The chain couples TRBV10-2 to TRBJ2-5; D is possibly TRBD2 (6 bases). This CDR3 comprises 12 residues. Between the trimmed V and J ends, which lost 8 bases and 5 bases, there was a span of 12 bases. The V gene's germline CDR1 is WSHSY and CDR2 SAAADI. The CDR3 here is CASAGTPETQYF. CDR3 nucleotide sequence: TGCGCCAGCGCCGGGACTCCCGAGACCCAGTACTTC.

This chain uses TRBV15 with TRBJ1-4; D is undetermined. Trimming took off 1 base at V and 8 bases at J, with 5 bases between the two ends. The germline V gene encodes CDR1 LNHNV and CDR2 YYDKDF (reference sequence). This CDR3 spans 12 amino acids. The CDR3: CATSRAGEKLFF. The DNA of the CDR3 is TGTGCCACCAGCAGAGCGGGGGAAAAACTGTTTTTT.

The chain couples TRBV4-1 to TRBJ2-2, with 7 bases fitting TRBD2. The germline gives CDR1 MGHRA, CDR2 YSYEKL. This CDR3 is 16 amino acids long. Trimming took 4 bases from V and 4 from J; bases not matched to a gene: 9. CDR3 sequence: CASSRGTTGFTGELFF. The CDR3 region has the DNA TGCGCCAGCAGCCGTGGGACTACCGGGTTCACCGGGGAGCTGTTTTTT.

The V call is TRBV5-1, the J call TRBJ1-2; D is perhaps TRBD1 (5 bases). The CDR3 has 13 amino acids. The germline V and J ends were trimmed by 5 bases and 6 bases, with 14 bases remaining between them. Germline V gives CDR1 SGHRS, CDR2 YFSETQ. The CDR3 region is CASRRTIEDGYTF. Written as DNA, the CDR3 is TGCGCCAGCAGGCGGACAATAGAGGATGGCTACACCTTC. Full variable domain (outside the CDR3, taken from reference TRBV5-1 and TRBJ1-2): KAGVTQTPRYLIKTRGQQVTLSCSPISGHRSVSWYQQTPGQGLQFLFEYFSETQRNKGNFPGRFSGRQFSNSRSEMNVSTLELGDSALYLCASRRTIEDGYTFGSGTRLTVV.